A single sample gave rise to the 19 T cell receptor beta chains below, sequenced in a study of T cell responses to AZD1222 COVID-19 vaccine. Using immunoSEQ multiplex PCR, the repertoire was profiled, and TCRdb retains in-frame clones only, with some absent. Of some 130,000 clones in the sample, 85% to 95% are singletons; the top ten hold approximately 6.8%. Sequencing was performed on peripheral blood, taken 28 days after the second AZD1222 dose. The receptors come from an adult who received the AZD1222 COVID-19 vaccine.

The chain combines TRBV28 with TRBJ1-1; no firm D call. The CDR3 totals 12 residues. Per the germline V gene, CDR1 is MDHEN and CDR2 is SYDVKM. V lost 7 bases and J lost 5, with 11 bases in between. The CDR3 coding sequence is TGTGCCAGCATCCTTCGCGGGACTGAAGCTTTCTTT. Its protein product is CASILRGTEAFF.

This chain uses TRBV19 with TRBJ1-5; TRBD1 matches at 12 bases. The germline V gene has CDR1 LNHDA and CDR2 SQIVND (reference sequence). The CDR3 is 17 amino acids. Unmatched junction bases numbered 13, after V lost 5 bases and J lost 8 bases. CDR3 coding DNA: TGTGCCAGTAGTCACAAACGGGACAGGGGGCTAAGGGAGCCCCAGCATTTT. Amino acid sequence: CASSHKRDRGLREPQHF. Supplemented by reference TRBV19 and TRBJ1-5, the full variable domain reads DGGITQSPKYLFRKEGQNVTLSCEQNLNHDAMYWYRQDPGQGLRLIYYSQIVNDFQKGDIAEGYSVSREKKESFPLTVTSAQKNPTAFYLCASSHKRDRGLREPQHFGDGTRLSIL.

The chain links TRBV21-1 to TRBJ1-1. TRBV21-1 is a pseudogene locus. CDR3 length: 12 residues. CDR3 residues: CASSKEDTEAFF. The CDR3 region has the DNA TGTGCCAGCAGCAAAGAGGACACTGAAGCTTTCTTT.

The J gene is TRBJ2-1, the V gene TRBV30; the D is unclear. Trimming stripped 1 base from V and 8 bases from J, with 15 bases between. There are 14 residues in the CDR3. The germline V gene has CDR1 GTSNPN and CDR2 SVGIG (reference sequence). Here the CDR3 DNA reads TGTGCCTGGAGTGGGGTCGGCAATATCGATGAGCAGTTCTTC. Its translation is CAWSGVGNIDEQFF.

The rearrangement joins TRBV20-1 to TRBJ1-5, with D perhaps matching TRBD1 (5 bases). CDR3 length equals 13 residues. Trimming removed 3 bases at V and 4 bases at J, with 10 bases between. Germline V gene data show CDR1 as DFQATT and CDR2 as SNEGSKA (reference sequence). The DNA of the CDR3 is TGCAGTGCTAGTTTGGGGGGTAATCAGCCCCAGCATTTT. Its translation: CSASLGGNQPQHF.

This chain links TRBV5-1 with TRBJ2-5, with 12 bases aligning to TRBD1. V lost 6 bases and J lost 4; bases outside the gene matches: 7. Germline V gene data show CDR1 as SGHRS and CDR2 as YFSETQ. The CDR3 consists of 15 residues. CDR3 sequence: CASTGTGGAPETQYF. CDR3 nucleotide sequence: TGCGCCAGCACAGGGACAGGGGGCGCGCCAGAGACCCAGTACTTC.

The chain couples TRBV5-5 to TRBJ1-1; D is uncertain. Per the germline V gene, CDR1 is SGHKS and CDR2 is YYEKEE (reference sequence). V was clipped by 1 base and J by 1 base, with 8 bases between them. This CDR3 spans 14 amino acids. The CDR3 sequence is CASSLQPENTEAFF. The CDR3 region has the DNA TGTGCCAGCAGCTTGCAGCCGGAGAACACTGAAGCTTTCTTT. Drawing the rest from reference TRBV5-5 and TRBJ1-1, the complete variable domain is DAGVTQSPTHLIKTRGQQVTLRCSPISGHKSVSWYQQVLGQGPQFIFQYYEKEERGRGNFPDRFSARQFPNYSSELNVNALLLGDSALYLCASSLQPENTEAFFGQGTRLTVV.

This clone was seen a handful of times. This chain connects TRBV18 to TRBJ2-7, with TRBD1 matching 7 bases. V was clipped by 5 bases and J by 6 bases; unmatched bases: 4. This CDR3 is built from 12 residues. The germline CDR1 and CDR2 sequences are KGHSH and LQKENI. CDR3 protein: CASSSDRAEQYF. CDR3 DNA sequence: TGTGCCAGCTCATCAGACAGGGCCGAGCAGTACTTC.

The chain couples TRBV30 to TRBJ2-7, with TRBD2 matching 7 bases. The CDR3 contains 13 residues. Germline V gene lookup returns CDR1 GTSNPN and CDR2 SVGIG (reference sequence). Germline trimming cut 0 bases from V and 1 base from J; bases unmatched to any gene: 0. In nucleotides, the CDR3 is TGTGCCTGGAGTGTCGGGGGGTCCTACGAGCAGTACTTC. This encodes CAWSVGGSYEQYF.

The chain employs TRBV5-1 and TRBJ2-3; 10 nucleotides align to TRBD2. From germline, CDR1 is SGHRS and CDR2 YFSETQ. V was pared by 1 base and J by 1 base, with 0 bases of the junction left unmatched. The CDR3 runs to 15 residues. The CDR3 DNA reads as TGCGCCAGCAGCTTGCTAGCGGGGGGCACAGATACGCAGTATTTT. Translating it yields CASSLLAGGTDTQYF.

The V and J genes are TRBV4-1 and TRBJ1-1; D ambiguous. Trimming stripped 0 bases from V and 8 bases from J, with 13 bases between. From germline, CDR1 is MGHRA and CDR2 YSYEKL. The CDR3 is 14 amino acids. CDR3: CASSQDRVSGEAFF. CDR3 DNA sequence: TGCGCCAGCAGCCAAGATCGGGTCTCAGGAGAAGCTTTCTTT.

This clone appeared a single time. V gene TRBV7-9 combines with J gene TRBJ1-1; no clear D. This CDR3 region has 15 residues. The ends were cut back, 1 base at V and 0 bases at J, with 9 bases in the middle. Per the germline V gene, CDR1 is SEHNR and CDR2 is FQNEAQ (reference sequence). In DNA, the CDR3 is TGTGCCAGCAGCTTAGTGGGCACAGTGAACACTGAAGCTTTCTTT. Encoded protein: CASSLVGTVNTEAFF.

This clone is a singleton in its sample. This rearrangement joins TRBV28 to TRBJ1-2; unclear D gene. The CDR3 totals 12 residues. Trimming left V 3 bases short and J 4 bases short, with 6 bases between. The germline CDR1 and CDR2 sequences are MDHEN and SYDVKM. CDR3 bases: TGTGCCAGCAGTTTGCAGGTCTATGGCTACACCTTC. It codes for CASSLQVYGYTF.

V is TRBV5-8 and J is TRBJ2-5; unclear D gene. Germline V gene lookup returns CDR1 SGHTS and CDR2 YDEGEE. The CDR3 extends over 12 amino acids. V was trimmed by 4 bases and J by 0 bases, leaving 4 bases between them. The CDR3 coding sequence is TGTGCCAGCAGCCCGTACCAAGAGACCCAGTACTTC. Its protein is CASSPYQETQYF. The entire variable domain, with the rest obtained from reference TRBV5-8 and TRBJ2-5, is as follows: EAGVTQSPTHLIKTRGQQATLRCSPISGHTSVYWYQQALGLGLQFLLWYDEGEERNRGNFPPRFSGRQFPNYSSELNVNALELEDSALYLCASSPYQETQYFGPGTRLLVL.

The chain links TRBV19 to TRBJ1-1; maybe TRBD1 (5 bases). Germline CDR1 reads LNHDA; CDR2 reads SQIVND (reference sequence). Trimming stripped 3 bases from V and 1 base from J, with 9 bases between. The CDR3 length is 14 residues. CDR3 loop: CASSMRGWNTEAFF. In DNA, the CDR3 is TGTGCCAGTAGTATGCGGGGCTGGAACACTGAAGCTTTCTTT.

V gene TRBV6-2 or TRBV6-3 combines with J gene TRBJ2-5; perhaps D is TRBD1 or TRBD2 (5 bases each). The CDR3 has 15 residues. CDR1 MNHEY and CDR2 SVGEGT come from the germline V gene. Trimming removed 6 bases from V and 5 bases from J, with 19 bases in between. Written as DNA, the CDR3 is TGTGCCAGCAGCCAACTCAGGACGGGGACGGAGACCCAGTACTTC. Translating it yields CASSQLRTGTETQYF.

The V call is TRBV28, the J call TRBJ2-7; no firm D call. The germline V gene has CDR1 MDHEN and CDR2 SYDVKM. V lost 8 bases, J lost 2 bases, and 10 bases lay in between. CDR3 length equals 12 residues. The CDR3 is CASGSNAYEQYF. The CDR3 bases are TGTGCCAGCGGGTCTAATGCCTACGAGCAGTACTTC. The full variable domain, its missing parts supplied by reference TRBV28 and TRBJ2-7, is DVKVTQSSRYLVKRTGEKVFLECVQDMDHENMFWYRQDPGLGLRLIYFSYDVKMKEKGDIPEGYSVSREKKERFSLILESASTNQTSMYLCASGSNAYEQYFGPGTRLTVT.

The rearrangement links TRBV7-8 to TRBJ2-1, with D possibly being TRBD1 or TRBD2 (5 bases each). Trimming stripped 8 bases from V and 4 bases from J, with 21 bases between. Germline lookup yields CDR1 SGHVS and CDR2 FQNEAQ. The CDR3 length is 16 residues. The DNA of the CDR3 is TGTGCCAGCGGAAGCAATCCGGGGCCCGGATACAATGAGCAGTTCTTC. It specifies CASGSNPGPGYNEQFF. Supplemented by reference TRBV7-8 and TRBJ2-1, the full variable domain reads GAGVSQSPRYKVAKRGQDVALRCDPISGHVSLFWYQQALGQGPEFLTYFQNEAQLDKSGLPSDRFFAERPEGSVSTLKIQRTQQEDSAVYLCASGSNPGPGYNEQFFGPGTRLTVL.

The chain has TRBV2 and TRBJ2-3, with D hard to call. V was pared by 6 bases and J by 3 bases, with 10 bases between. The CDR3 covers 13 residues. Germline CDR1 is SNHLY and CDR2 is FYNNEI. CDR3: CASRPFGTDTQYF. For the CDR3, the DNA is TGTGCCAGCAGGCCCTTCGGGACAGATACGCAGTATTTT.